Sequencing of this T cell receptor beta chain was carried out in a study of T-cell memory formation after mild COVID-19. Across the whole study: The study found TCR clusters largely donor specific.

With respect to this clonotype: Its specificity is not known.

The CDR3 sequence is 13 residues long. Germline V gives CDR1 SGHTA, CDR2 FQGNSA. With 5 bases removed from V and 5 bases from J, the gap between germline ends came to 13 bases. Regarding the study as a whole: Contracting CD4+ clones sat mainly in CM and EM; CD8+ in EMRA. A second wave expanding day 15 to 37 was CD4+-biased; contracting clones were balanced.

MiXCR was run by TCRdb on the 5' RACE reads, yielding one entry per CDR3 protein. The data contain 90,000 to 120,000 distinct CDR3 sequences, 11% of them seen just once; the ten biggest clones take up about 40%. V gene TRBV7-2 combines with J gene TRBJ2-7; D ambiguous. The sequence was collected from a man aged 18 to 30 who had mild COVID-19 (a few samples of this study predate the infection). Cell type and time point are not known. The sample was PBMCs or a T cell subset sorted from them (not recorded which). The CDR3 is CASSITFVNEQYF. The CDR3 coding sequence is TGTGCCAGCAGCATAACCTTTGTCAACGAGCAGTACTTC.